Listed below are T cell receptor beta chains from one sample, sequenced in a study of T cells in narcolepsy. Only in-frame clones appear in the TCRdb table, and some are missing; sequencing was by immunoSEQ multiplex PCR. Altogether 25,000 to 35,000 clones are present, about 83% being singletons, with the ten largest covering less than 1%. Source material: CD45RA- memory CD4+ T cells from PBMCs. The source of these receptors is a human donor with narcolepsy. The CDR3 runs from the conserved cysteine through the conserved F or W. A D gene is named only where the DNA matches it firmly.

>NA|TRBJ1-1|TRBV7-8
CASSYITGILSRGNTEAFF
TGTGCCAGCAGCTACATTACAGGGATCCTTTCGAGGGGGAACACTGAAGCTTTCTTT
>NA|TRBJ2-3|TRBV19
CASSIGFPGPTDTQYF
TGTGCCAGTAGTATAGGATTCCCGGGCCCCACAGATACGCAGTATTTT
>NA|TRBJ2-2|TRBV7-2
CASSLGTVSFANTGELFF
TGTGCCAGCAGCTTAGGGACAGTTTCCTTTGCGAACACCGGGGAGCTGTTTTTT
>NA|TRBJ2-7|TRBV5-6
CASSLEGLYEQYF
TGTGCCAGCAGCTTGGAGGGTCTCTACGAGCAGTACTTC
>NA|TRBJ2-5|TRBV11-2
CASSFAGQETQYF
TGTGCCAGCAGCTTCGCTGGACAAGAGACCCAGTACTTC
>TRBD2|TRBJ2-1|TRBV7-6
CASSPWTSGVVYNEQFF
TGTGCCAGCAGCCCTTGGACTAGCGGGGTTGTTTACAATGAGCAGTTCTTC
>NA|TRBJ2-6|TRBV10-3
CAISNDHSGANVLTF
TGTGCCATCAGCAACGATCACTCTGGGGCCAACGTCCTGACTTTC
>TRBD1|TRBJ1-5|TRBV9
CASNEQGAPNQPQHF
TGTGCCAGCAACGAACAGGGGGCGCCCAATCAGCCCCAGCATTTT
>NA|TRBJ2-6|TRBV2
CASSATARAGANVLTF
TGTGCCAGCAGTGCTACAGCCCGGGCAGGGGCCAACGTCCTGACTTTC
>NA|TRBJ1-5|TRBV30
CAWSPDSNQPQHF
TGTGCCTGGAGTCCAGATAGCAATCAGCCCCAGCATTTT
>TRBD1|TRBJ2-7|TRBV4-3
CASSQDRGPYEQYF
TGCGCCAGCAGCCAGGACAGGGGGCCCTACGAGCAGTACTTC
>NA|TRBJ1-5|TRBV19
CASRSHRDGSRNQPQHF
TGTGCCAGTCGCTCCCACAGGGACGGCTCGAGGAATCAGCCCCAGCATTTT
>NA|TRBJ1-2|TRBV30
CAWSVEGTGGYGYTF
TGTGCCTGGAGTGTAGAGGGGACTGGGGGGTATGGCTACACCTTC
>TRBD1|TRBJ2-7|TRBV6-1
CASSSDRAYEQYF
TGTGCCAGCAGTTCCGACAGGGCCTACGAGCAGTACTTC